The T cell receptor beta chain under discussion was sequenced for a study of cytomegalovirus exposure and HLA in healthy donors. Findings and limits, study-wide: Accurate HLA-A and HLA-B prediction from TCR beta sequences was reported for most subjects. A later analysis by the authors found several of the most significant clusters apparently linked to common viral pathogens. Later on, a genetic analysis was performed. It linked a missense variant in DCLRE1C with V- and J-gene trimming of TCR beta. CMV serostatus was the only immune exposure information that was available.

13 Jbeta primers and 60 Vbeta primers were used for the PCR. The assay was immunoSEQ multiplex PCR, and TCRdb's table has in-frame clones only and misses some. The profile covers some 130,000 clones, with about 9.2% appearing a single time and about 6.7% taken by the ten largest. Germline V gene lookup returns CDR1 MRHNA and CDR2 SNTAGT. CDR3 length equals 14 residues. V shed 5 bases and J 2 bases; nucleotides not matched to a gene: 5. About this clone: What it recognizes is unknown.

The V and J genes are TRBV6-4 and TRBJ1-2, with 7 bases identical to TRBD1. The sequence derives from a middle-aged woman in good health and CMV-seropositive. The sequenced material came from PBMCs. For the CDR3, the DNA is TGTGCCAGCAGTCCCGACAGGGACAACTATGGCTACACCTTC. Protein sequence: CASSPDRDNYGYTF.